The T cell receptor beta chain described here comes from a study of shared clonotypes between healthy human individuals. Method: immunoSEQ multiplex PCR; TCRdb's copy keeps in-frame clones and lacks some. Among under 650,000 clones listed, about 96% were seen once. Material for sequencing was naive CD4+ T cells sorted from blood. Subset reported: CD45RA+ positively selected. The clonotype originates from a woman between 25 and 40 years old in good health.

CDR3 DNA sequence: TGTGCCAGCAGCTTAGCACAGGGGCCGAATACGCAGTATTTT. It encodes CASSLAQGPNTQYF. The chain links TRBV7-3 to TRBJ2-3; 7 nucleotides agree with TRBD1. Trimming removed 2 bases from V and 7 bases from J; junction bases left unmatched: 6. CDR1 is SGHTA, CDR2 FQGTGA, per germline. The CDR3 has 14 residues.